Reported below is one TCR beta chain. The entry originates in a study of control samples from healthy donors and cancer patients. Sequencing used immunoSEQ multiplex PCR; TCRdb keeps in-frame clones, though not all of them. The sample consists of about 35,000 clones, approximately 93% of them appearing once. V gave up 0 bases and J gave up 4 bases, with 6 bases separating them. This CDR3 contains 13 residues. The V gene's germline CDR1 is LGHNA and CDR2 YNFKEQ. Sequenced: PBMCs. The genes are TRBV4-2 and TRBJ1-2; D is uncertain. The receptor comes from a man aged 35 to 55 with colorectal cancer. This CDR3 reads CASSQERFYGYTF. The CDR3 nucleotides are TGTGCCAGCAGCCAAGAGCGTTTCTATGGCTACACCTTC.